This T cell receptor (beta chain) emerged from a study of T cell responses to AZD1222 COVID-19 vaccine. Study results and limitations: It was only a handful of AZD1222 recipients who were seropositive at baseline. When two AZD1222 doses had been given, Spike-specific TCR breadth and depth rose. Donors were largely white British and mainly female; clonal diversity was possibly underestimated.

Regarding this clone: The antigen is undetermined.

TCRdb's copy holds only in-frame clones and misses some; the assay was immunoSEQ multiplex PCR. The profile covers more than 150,000 clones, with around 87% appearing a single time and around 2.9% taken by the ten largest. The CDR3 runs to 13 residues. The V end was cut by 2 bases, the J end by 8 bases, with 15 bases between. Germline V gene data show CDR1 as GTSNPN and CDR2 as SVGIG (reference sequence). The chain carries TRBV30 and TRBJ1-2, with D unresolved. The sequenced sample was peripheral blood, obtained on day 0 of MenACWY control vaccination. The receptor was isolated from an adult in good health. The CDR3 sequence: CAWSSGHSEGYTF. DNA of the CDR3: TGTGCCTGGAGTTCAGGCCATTCGGAAGGCTACACCTTC.